The 8 T cell receptor beta chains given below trace back to one sample, sequenced in a study of shared clonotypes between healthy human individuals. The repertoire was sequenced with immunoSEQ multiplex PCR; TCRdb's copy has only in-frame clones and lacks some. This repertoire shows roughly 2,300,000 clones, around 90% found once; its top ten account for approximately 0.41%. Sequenced: naive CD4+ T cells from PBMCs. Subset here: CD45RA+ positively selected. These receptors were obtained from a man between 18 and 35 years old in good health. Some clones in this sample may be carry-over from other donors' samples.

The chain has TRBV7-2 and TRBJ2-1; D ambiguous. The ends were cut back, 5 bases at V and 9 bases at J, with 17 bases in the middle. CDR3 length equals 14 residues. The germline V gene has CDR1 SGHTA and CDR2 FQGNSA. CDR3 sequence (DNA): TGTGCCAGCAGCCCAATACGGCAATTCAGTGAGCAGTTCTTC. As protein: CASSPIRQFSEQFF. Drawing the rest from reference TRBV7-2 and TRBJ2-1, the complete variable domain is GAGVSQSPSNKVTEKGKDVELRCDPISGHTALYWYRQSLGQGLEFLIYFQGNSAPDKSGLPSDRFSAERTGGSVSTLTIQRTQQEDSAVYLCASSPIRQFSEQFFGPGTRLTVL.

J is TRBJ1-3 and V is TRBV7-9, with 8 positions matching TRBD1. This CDR3 comprises 19 residues. The trim removed 1 base at V and 3 bases at J, leaving 14 bases unmatched. CDR1 is SEHNR and CDR2 is FQNEAQ in the germline V gene (reference sequence). CDR3 loop: CASSLEFGRGLSYGNTIYF. As DNA, the CDR3 is TGTGCCAGCAGCTTAGAGTTTGGCAGGGGGCTCAGTTATGGAAACACCATATATTTT.

The V call is TRBV15, the J call TRBJ2-1, with D maybe TRBD1 (6 bases). Germline lookup yields CDR1 LNHNV and CDR2 YYDKDF (reference sequence). With 1 base removed from V and 2 bases from J, the gap between germline ends came to 12 bases. The CDR3 extends over 16 amino acids. CDR3 DNA sequence: TGTGCCACCAGCAGAGGGGCAGGGGTGCCCTACAATGAGCAGTTCTTC. Protein sequence: CATSRGAGVPYNEQFF.

This rearrangement joins TRBV9 to TRBJ2-3; the D gene is possibly TRBD1 (6 bases). This CDR3 contains 15 residues. Trimming took 4 bases from V and 1 from J, leaving 13 bases between them. Germline V lookup: CDR1 SGDLS, CDR2 YYNGEE. The CDR3 protein is CASSLRQAGTDTQYF. CDR3 nucleotide sequence: TGTGCCAGCAGCTTACGACAGGCCGGCACAGATACGCAGTATTTT.

The V call is TRBV10-3, the J call TRBJ1-4, with TRBD1 matching over 10 bases. This CDR3 has 16 residues. Looked up from germline, CDR1 is ENHRY and CDR2 is SYGVKD. Trimming removed 5 bases from V and 3 bases from J; junction bases left unmatched: 6. The chain's CDR3 is CAISRTGGDANEKLFF. The CDR3 DNA sequence: TGTGCCATCAGTAGGACAGGGGGAGATGCTAATGAAAAACTGTTTTTT.

This clone occurred once. The chain is built from TRBV30 and TRBJ2-1; no clear D. CDR3 size: 14 residues. The germline V gene encodes CDR1 GTSNPN and CDR2 SVGIG (reference sequence). The germline V and J ends were trimmed by 0 bases and 4 bases, with 10 bases remaining between them. CDR3 region: CAWSVNGYYNEQFF. The DNA for the CDR3 is TGTGCCTGGAGTGTAAACGGATATTACAATGAGCAGTTCTTC.

This chain uses TRBV28 with TRBJ2-7; D is tentatively TRBD1 or TRBD2 (5 bases each). CDR3 length equals 13 residues. CDR1 and CDR2 (germline): MDHEN, SYDVKM. V lost 1 base, J lost 12 bases, and 16 bases lay in between. This CDR3 is CASSLSGAFDLYF. CDR3 sequence (DNA): TGTGCCAGCAGTTTATCCGGGGCATTCGATCTGTACTTC.

Remarks on this clone: Other DNA sequences of this sample code for an identical CDR3. The rearrangement links TRBV28 to TRBJ2-2; 7 bases line up with TRBD1. Germline trimming cut 6 bases from V and 0 bases from J; bases unmatched to any gene: 7. CDR1 is MDHEN, CDR2 SYDVKM, per germline. CDR3 size: 16 residues. CDR3 nucleotides: TGTGCCAGCAGCCCTCCAGGGACAGCGAACACCGGGGAGCTGTTTTTT. Its protein product is CASSPPGTANTGELFF.